These 21 T cell receptor beta chains were all obtained from the same sample, sequenced in a study of graft-versus-host responses after intestinal transplantation. Assay used: immunoSEQ multiplex PCR; TCRdb lists only in-frame clones, some missing. The table records more than 100,000 clones, approximately 95% of them present only once. Antigens for these TCRs are unknown. The source material was unstimulated CD4+ T cells sorted from spleen or lymph node cells, sampled before intestinal transplant. These receptors all stem from a human donor who received an intestinal transplant.

The J gene is TRBJ2-7, the V gene TRBV19; 9 nucleotides agree with TRBD1. Unmatched junction bases numbered 20, after V lost 5 bases and J lost 9 bases. The CDR3 sequence is 17 residues long. CDR1 and CDR2 from the germline V gene are LNHDA and SQIVND (reference sequence). CDR3 in amino acids: CASSPLGQGLARAPQYF. CDR3 nucleotide sequence: TGTGCCAGTAGTCCGCTCGGACAGGGGCTTGCCCGCGCGCCGCAGTACTTC.

The rearrangement links TRBV6-5 to TRBJ2-2, with D maybe TRBD2 (6 bases). This CDR3 is 12 amino acids long. Trimming removed 8 bases from V and 5 bases from J, with 9 bases in between. The germline gives CDR1 MNHEY, CDR2 SVGAGI. The CDR3 DNA is TGTGCCAGCTGTCGGGGGACCGGGGAGCTGTTTTTT. Protein: CASCRGTGELFF.

The chain combines TRBV5-1 with TRBJ2-1, with TRBD2 identical over 9 bases. This CDR3 spans 15 amino acids. Germline V lookup: CDR1 SGHRS, CDR2 YFSETQ. J gave up 4 bases and V 3 bases, and 5 bases lay outside the gene matches. The CDR3 DNA reads TGCGCCAGCAGCTCCCTTGCGGGAGGGTACAATGAGCAGTTCTTC. Amino acid sequence: CASSSLAGGYNEQFF.

V usage is TRBV5-1 and J usage is TRBJ2-7; the D is unclear. Germline V lookup: CDR1 SGHRS, CDR2 YFSETQ. CDR3 size: 11 residues. The V and J ends lost 2 bases and 6 bases respectively, with 6 bases between them. The CDR3 here is CASSFEREQYF. The CDR3 DNA reads TGCGCCAGCAGCTTTGAGCGCGAGCAGTACTTC.

This clone was observed a handful of times. The V gene is TRBV19, the J gene TRBJ2-2; 7 bases are shared with TRBD2. CDR3 length equals 15 residues. The V and J ends lost 9 bases and 6 bases, in that order; junction bases with no gene match: 13. Germline CDR1 and CDR2: LNHDA and SQIVND (reference sequence). This CDR3 reads CASLGEGEGSGELFF. The DNA of the CDR3 is TGTGCCAGCCTAGGGGAAGGGGAGGGTTCCGGGGAGCTGTTTTTT.

This rearrangement joins TRBV28 to TRBJ2-5; D uncertain. The J call could be wrong; TRBJ2-7 is a better fit for the DNA end. There are 11 residues in the CDR3. Germline CDR1 and CDR2: MDHEN and SYDVKM. The CDR3 nucleotides read TGTGCCAGCAGTTACCGCTACGAGCAGTACTTC. This encodes CASSYRYEQYF.

The V call is TRBV10-3, the J call TRBJ2-3; 9 bases are shared with TRBD2. The CDR3 consists of 17 residues. With V trimmed by 8 bases and J by 0 bases, 12 bases remained unmatched. Germline CDR1 ENHRY, CDR2 SYGVKD. The CDR3 nucleotides read TGTGCCATCGGGCGGATTACTAGCGGGTCTAGCACAGATACGCAGTATTTT. It specifies CAIGRITSGSSTDTQYF.

V usage is TRBV6-5 and J usage is TRBJ2-5; no firm D call. V dropped 2 bases and J dropped 3 bases, with 7 bases sitting between them. The CDR3 spans 13 residues. Germline CDR1 and CDR2: MNHEY and SVGAGI. The CDR3 reads CASSYGVEETQYF. For the CDR3, the DNA is TGTGCCAGCAGTTACGGGGTAGAAGAGACCCAGTACTTC.

This chain uses TRBV9 with TRBJ2-1, with 8 nucleotides matching TRBD1. CDR1 is SGDLS, CDR2 YYNGEE, per germline. The CDR3 is 16 residues long. With V trimmed by 1 base and J by 12 bases, 15 bases remained unmatched. The CDR3 coding sequence is TGTGCCAGCAGCGTATCCCATGGGCAGGGGGCAATAAGGCAGTTCTTC. This translates into CASSVSHGQGAIRQFF.

This clone was observed a handful of times. J is TRBJ2-7 and V is TRBV7-9; 9 bases line up with TRBD1. The CDR3 totals 14 residues. Germline V CDR1 and CDR2: SEHNR, FQNEAQ (reference sequence). The junction had 12 bases not matched to a gene; V was cut back by 8 bases and J by 7 bases. CDR3 nucleotide sequence: TGTGCCAGCCGATTCGGGACAGGGCCGGGAGAGCAGTACTTC. Translating it yields CASRFGTGPGEQYF.

The V and J genes are TRBV7-9 and TRBJ2-3, with D maybe TRBD2 (6 bases). Germline loops: CDR1 SEHNR, CDR2 FQNEAQ (reference sequence). The CDR3 contains 16 residues. Trimming cost V 6 bases and J 3 bases, with 19 bases left between them. The CDR3 here is CASSLGEAVGTDTQYF. For the CDR3, the DNA is TGTGCCAGCAGTCTGGGGGAGGCGGTGGGGACAGATACGCAGTATTTT. The entire variable domain, with the rest obtained from reference TRBV7-9 and TRBJ2-3, is as follows: DTGVSQNPRHKITKRGQNVTFRCDPISEHNRLYWYRQTLGQGPEFLTYFQNEAQLEKSRLLSDRFSAERPKGSFSTLEIQRTEQGDSAMYLCASSLGEAVGTDTQYFGPGTRLTVL.

The chain employs TRBV6-5 and TRBJ2-3; 7 bases match TRBD1. The junction had 4 bases not matched to a gene; V was cut back by 0 bases and J by 1 base. CDR3 length: 16 residues. The V gene's germline CDR1 is MNHEY and CDR2 SVGAGI. Written as DNA, the CDR3 is TGTGCCAGCAGTTACTCGCTAGGACAGGGCACAGATACGCAGTATTTT. Its translation is CASSYSLGQGTDTQYF.

This clone was detected once. J is TRBJ2-5 and V is TRBV5-1, with D possibly called TRBD1 or TRBD2 (6 bases each). Trimming cost V 7 bases and J 2 bases, with 12 bases left between them. The CDR3 extends over 13 amino acids. CDR1 SGHRS and CDR2 YFSETQ come from the germline V gene. The CDR3 loop reads CASGGDNQETQYF. CDR3 sequence (DNA): TGCGCCAGCGGAGGGGACAATCAAGAGACCCAGTACTTC.

This clone occurred once. This chain uses TRBV29-1 with TRBJ1-4; D gene uncertain. The CDR3 runs to 12 residues. Trimming shortened V by 7 bases and J by 7 bases, and 13 bases separated the two germline ends. Germline assignment: CDR1 SQVTM and CDR2 ANQGSEA. CDR3 residues: CSAGGRSEKLFF. In DNA, the CDR3 is TGCAGCGCTGGAGGACGGTCTGAAAAACTGTTTTTT.

J is TRBJ1-2 and V is TRBV5-1; 10 bases are a match to TRBD1. The germline V gene encodes CDR1 SGHRS and CDR2 YFSETQ. Trimming took 4 bases from V and 4 from J; bases not matched to a gene: 4. This CDR3 comprises 14 residues. The CDR3 region has the DNA TGCGCCAGCAGCGAGGGACAGGGGAGCTATGGCTACACCTTC. This codes for CASSEGQGSYGYTF.

This clone has a single count. This rearrangement joins TRBV6-5 to TRBJ2-1; D perhaps matches TRBD1 (5 bases). Trimming stripped 0 bases from V and 9 bases from J, with 15 bases between. CDR3 length equals 15 residues. Germline-derived CDR1 and CDR2 are MNHEY and SVGAGI. CDR3 nucleotides: TGTGCCAGCAGTTACTCGATGAGCCAGGGAAGTGAGCAGTTCTTC. Residues: CASSYSMSQGSEQFF.

The chain combines TRBV9 with TRBJ2-5; 8 nucleotides line up with TRBD2. The CDR3 totals 16 residues. Germline V gene sequence: CDR1 SGDLS, CDR2 YYNGEE. J gave up 4 bases and V 0 bases, and 8 bases lay outside the gene matches. The CDR3: CASSVGQLADPETQYF. The CDR3 DNA sequence: TGTGCCAGCAGCGTAGGCCAACTAGCGGATCCAGAGACCCAGTACTTC.

The V gene is TRBV5-1, the J gene TRBJ2-5; D is unclear. This CDR3 spans 13 amino acids. Germline CDR1 SGHRS, CDR2 YFSETQ. V gave up 0 bases and J gave up 3 bases, with 6 bases separating them. The CDR3 region has the DNA TGCGCCAGCAGCTTGGGGGCTAAAGAGACCCAGTACTTC. Residues: CASSLGAKETQYF.

This chain links TRBV5-1 with TRBJ2-1; possibly TRBD1 or TRBD2 for D (5 bases each). CDR1 and CDR2 from the germline V gene are SGHRS and YFSETQ. The CDR3 contains 15 residues. Trimming removed 2 bases from V and 6 bases from J, with 15 bases in between. The CDR3 DNA follows: TGCGCCAGCAGCTTCTTGGGGCAGGGAGTCAATGAGCAGTTCTTC. This codes for CASSFLGQGVNEQFF.

This chain uses TRBV5-4 with TRBJ2-5; D is undetermined. The V end was cut by 3 bases, the J end by 5 bases, with 8 bases between. Looked up from germline, CDR1 is SGHNT and CDR2 is YYREEE (reference sequence). The CDR3 loop spans 12 amino acids. The CDR3 nucleotides read TGTGCCAGCAGCTCCCCCAAGGAGACCCAGTACTTC. It codes for CASSSPKETQYF.

This clone was observed once. The V gene is TRBV14, the J gene TRBJ1-2; D gene uncertain. Germline loops: CDR1 SGHDN, CDR2 FVKESK. CDR3 length: 13 amino acids. V lost 4 bases, J lost 3 bases, and 9 bases lay in between. The CDR3 DNA follows: TGTGCCAGCAGCCCCTCGTGGGACTATGGCTACACCTTC. Its translation: CASSPSWDYGYTF. Full variable domain (remainder filled in from reference TRBV14 and TRBJ1-2): EAGVTQFPSHSVIEKGQTVTLRCDPISGHDNLYWYRRVMGKEIKFLLHFVKESKQDESGMPNNRFLAERTGGTYSTLKVQPAELEDSGVYFCASSPSWDYGYTFGSGTRLTVV.